Listed below are T cell receptor beta chains from one sample, sequenced in a study of human T cells and chemical hapten exposure. Each CDR3 protein gets one entry after TCRdb re-called the RACE reads with MiXCR. The sample shows approximately 370,000 distinct CDR3 sequences, 5.5% of them seen only once. This sample comprised whole blood, obtained in connection with sensitization to the hapten diphenylcyclopropenone (DPC). Source of these receptors: a woman aged 18-29 years with alopecia areata. Some clones in this sample may be carry-over from other donors' samples. Both conserved end residues are part of each CDR3. Size values are once, few and many counts, or a class for expanded clones, and some rows have none.

V	J	size	CDR3
TRBV18	TRBJ2-6	few	CASSPGPSGANVLTF
TRBV12-3/TRBV12-4	TRBJ2-3	many	CASSLRQPDTQYF
TRBV20-1	TRBJ1-5	few	CSARPLTGNQPQHF
TRBV4-2	TRBJ1-2	many	CASSPTEAGGGFANGYTF
TRBV6-6	TRBJ1-1	many	CASRYRDRDETEAFF
TRBV5-1	TRBJ2-1	few	CASSREALAGTNEQFF
TRBV9	TRBJ1-4	many	CASSATGTENEKLFF
TRBV7-2	TRBJ1-5	NA	CASSLSGPQHF
TRBV29-1	TRBJ1-2	many	CSVEDGDRNYGYTF
TRBV2	TRBJ2-3	many	CARKDSDADTQYF
TRBV5-1	TRBJ1-2	many	CASSLGAIGYGYTF
TRBV27	TRBJ1-6	few	CASSLSAAGGPGSLHF
TRBV6-5	TRBJ2-7	NA	CASAGQGYEQYF
TRBV20-1	TRBJ1-6	many	CSAKTTTASSYNSPLHF
TRBV6-2/TRBV6-3	TRBJ2-3	few	CASSYSGGITDTQYF
TRBV11-1	TRBJ2-3	many	CASSHPSGGYTDTQYF
TRBV9	TRBJ2-4	many	CASSVEGAWNIQYF
TRBV5-1	TRBJ1-2	few	CASSLAGTGTYGYTF
TRBV5-1	TRBJ2-2	NA	CASSWSTTGELFF